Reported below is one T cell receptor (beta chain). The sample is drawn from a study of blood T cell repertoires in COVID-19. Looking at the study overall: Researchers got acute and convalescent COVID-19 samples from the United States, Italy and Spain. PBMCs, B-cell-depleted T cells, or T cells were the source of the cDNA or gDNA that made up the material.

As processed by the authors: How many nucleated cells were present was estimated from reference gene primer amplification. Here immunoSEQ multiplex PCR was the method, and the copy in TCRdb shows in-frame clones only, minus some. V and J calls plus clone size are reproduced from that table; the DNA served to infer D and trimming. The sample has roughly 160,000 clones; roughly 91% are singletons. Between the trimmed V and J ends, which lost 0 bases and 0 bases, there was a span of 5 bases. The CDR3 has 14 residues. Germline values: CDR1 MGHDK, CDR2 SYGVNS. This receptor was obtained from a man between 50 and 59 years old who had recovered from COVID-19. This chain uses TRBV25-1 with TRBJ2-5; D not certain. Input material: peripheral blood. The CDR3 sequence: CASSEYSDQETQYF. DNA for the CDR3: TGTGCCAGCAGTGAATATTCAGACCAAGAGACCCAGTACTTC.